The following is a TCR beta chain sequence with its context. Its antigen is not identified. This sample is part of a study of T cells in localized non-small cell lung cancer. Findings of the study overall: A raised T cell density in blood coincided with lengthier overall survival. Appearing in adjacent lung were a median about 50 of the top 100 tumor clones. Only one tumor region was sequenced, so heterogeneity remains possible. It was uninvolved adjacent lung that showed the highest T cell clonality, exceeding tumor.

The CDR3 covers 15 residues. CDR1 and CDR2 from the germline V gene are SGHTA and FQGTGA. V was trimmed by 8 bases and J by 0 bases, leaving 17 bases between them. Only in-frame clones appear in the TCRdb table, and some are missing; sequencing was by immunoSEQ multiplex PCR. The sample shows about 48,000 clones, approximately 80% of them seen only once. The chain is built from TRBV7-3 and TRBJ2-7; perhaps D is TRBD1 or TRBD2 (5 bases each). Source: peripheral blood, taken before any cancer treatment. This clonotype was sampled from a man aged 40 to 70 with stage I squamous cell lung carcinoma. This chain's CDR3 is CASGHYEGLSYEQYF. The CDR3 nucleotides are TGTGCCAGCGGACACTACGAAGGACTCTCCTACGAGCAGTACTTC.